The subject of this entry is one T cell receptor (beta chain). This sample was included in a study of shared clonotypes between healthy human individuals. CDR3 size: 13 residues. The V and J ends lost 6 bases and 10 bases, in that order; junction bases with no gene match: 7. Germline V lookup: CDR1 WSHSY, CDR2 SAAADI. Here immunoSEQ multiplex PCR was the method, and the copy in TCRdb shows in-frame clones only, minus some. The sample records 700,000 or so clones, 72% being singletons. This sequence originates from a young woman in good health. This chain uses TRBV10-2 with TRBJ2-1, with 9 bases matching TRBD2. The sample taken for sequencing was memory CD4+ T cells sorted from blood. Regarding subset: CD45RA-negative fraction. CDR3: CASRSAGGEEQFF. In nucleotides, the CDR3 is TGCGCCAGCAGGTCGGCGGGAGGGGAGGAGCAGTTCTTC.